The sequence of this T cell receptor (beta chain) was determined in a study of blood T cell repertoires in COVID-19. This clone was seen a single time. The authors' processing: Using reference gene primer amplification, nucleated cell counts were estimated. The data were produced by immunoSEQ multiplex PCR, yet TCRdb's version contains in-frame clones alone and is incomplete. That table is the source of V, J and clone size, and D and trimming were worked out from the DNA. Of 200,000 to 300,000 clones listed, about four fifths are singletons. Germline CDR1 is MDHEN and CDR2 is SYDVKM. V was pared by 7 bases and J by 1 base, with 14 bases between. This CDR3 has 14 amino acids.

The TCR originated in a woman between 35 and 50 years old who had recovered from COVID-19. Sample: peripheral blood. This sequence joins TRBV28 and TRBJ2-7; D is undetermined. The CDR3 sequence: CASTPTGTSYEQYF. CDR3 nucleotides: TGTGCCAGCACCCCGACTGGCACGTCCTACGAGCAGTACTTC. The entire variable domain, with the rest obtained from reference TRBV28 and TRBJ2-7, is as follows: DVKVTQSSRYLVKRTGEKVFLECVQDMDHENMFWYRQDPGLGLRLIYFSYDVKMKEKGDIPEGYSVSREKKERFSLILESASTNQTSMYLCASTPTGTSYEQYFGPGTRLTVT.